Sequencing of this T cell receptor beta chain was carried out in a study of beta chain features in type 1 diabetes. Overall study findings and caveats: PCR might favor shorter templates, but any such skew would affect patients and controls equally. People with Type 1 diabetes carried modestly yet significantly shorter TCRB CDR3s in all four CD4+ subsets.

Every bit of the isolated RNA underwent reverse transcription, so sequencing read expressed TCRB transcripts. Clones were sequenced by immunoSEQ multiplex PCR, and TCRdb holds only the in-frame ones, with some missing. The sample has over 300,000 clones, roughly 9% seen once; the top ten hold around 1%. CDR3 size: 14 residues. The ends were cut back, 5 bases at V and 9 bases at J, with 17 bases in the middle. Germline CDR1 SGHTA, CDR2 FQGNSA. Note on this clone: Its cognate antigen is unknown.

Material: central memory CD4+ T cells from blood. V gene TRBV7-2 combines with J gene TRBJ2-1, with TRBD2 as a possible D gene (6 bases). This TCR was sampled from a man in his thirties or forties with type 1 diabetes. The CDR3 bases are TGTGCCAGCAGCATCGGAAACGACGGGAGTGAGCAGTTCTTC. It yields the protein CASSIGNDGSEQFF.